This note documents a single T cell receptor delta chain sequence. This clone was seen a few times. Its antigen is still unknown. The protein given by TCRdb reflects a much larger clone and differs at residue 16 from this DNA's translation, likely from a read error; the protein shown is the DNA's translation. The data stem from a study of delta chain sequences of gamma delta T cells (dated by TCRdb to about 2017). The germline V gene encodes CDR1 GEAIGNYY and CDR2 EKD. The CDR3 has 20 amino acids, counting the end cysteine and phenylalanine. Of all the DNA, just the CDR3 is kept, 60 bases in frame from base 1. The library was prepared using 5' RACE. Sequencing took place on an Illumina MiSeq. TCRdb processed the public reads again with the CATT caller, after which rows with matching DNA were combined. For this sample the table gives hundreds of delta-chain clones, of which 22% were detected only once. The ten largest clones take up around three fifths of the sample.

The source of this sequence is a human donor in good health. Material: either unsorted cells or a sorted T cell fraction (not recorded which). The chain is encoded by TRDV2 joined to TRDJ3; the D gene is possibly TRDD3, with 6 bases matching. The nucleotide sequence reads TGTGCCTGTGACACCGTTAACCCTGGGGACCTTTCCTGGGACACCCAACAGATGTTTTTC. This codes for CACDTVNPGDLSWDTQQMFF.